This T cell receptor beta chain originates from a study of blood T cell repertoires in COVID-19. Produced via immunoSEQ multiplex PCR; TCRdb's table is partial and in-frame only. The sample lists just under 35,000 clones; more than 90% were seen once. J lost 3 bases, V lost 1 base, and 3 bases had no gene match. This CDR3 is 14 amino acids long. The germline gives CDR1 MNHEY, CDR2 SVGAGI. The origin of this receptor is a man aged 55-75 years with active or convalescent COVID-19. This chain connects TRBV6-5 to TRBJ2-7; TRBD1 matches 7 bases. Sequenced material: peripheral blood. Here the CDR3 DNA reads TGTGCCAGCAGTTACTTAGGGGGCTACTACGAGCAGTACTTC. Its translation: CASSYLGGYYEQYF.